What follows are 29 T cell receptor beta chains derived from one specimen sequenced in a study of siplizumab effects on memory and regulatory T cells. Method: immunoSEQ multiplex PCR; TCRdb's copy keeps in-frame clones and lacks some. The table records tens of thousands of clones, approximately 94% of them present only once. Sequencing was carried out using CD8+ T cells sorted from blood. These receptors were obtained from a human donor in good health.

The chain employs TRBV5-5 and TRBJ2-7, with 9 bases aligning to TRBD2. The CDR3 has 15 residues. V shed 3 bases and J 2 bases; nucleotides not matched to a gene: 6. From germline, CDR1 is SGHKS and CDR2 YYEKEE (reference sequence). Here the CDR3 reads CASSSGGGATYEQYF. In DNA, the CDR3 is TGTGCCAGCAGCTCGGGCGGGGGGGCAACCTACGAGCAGTACTTC. Full variable domain (missing parts from reference TRBV5-5 and TRBJ2-7): DAGVTQSPTHLIKTRGQQVTLRCSPISGHKSVSWYQQVLGQGPQFIFQYYEKEERGRGNFPDRFSARQFPNYSSELNVNALLLGDSALYLCASSSGGGATYEQYFGPGTRLTVT.

This CDR3 is CADGGSNQETQYF. CDR3 in DNA: TGTGCCGACGGGGGTAGCAATCAAGAGACCCAGTACTTC. This chain joins TRBV2 and TRBJ2-5, with D possibly TRBD2 on 6 matching bases. CDR1 is SNHLY and CDR2 is FYNNEI in the germline V gene. V lost 11 bases and J 2 bases, leaving 15 bases between the germline ends. The CDR3 extends over 13 amino acids.

The chain uses TRBV7-9 and TRBJ2-1; 8 positions agree with TRBD1. Germline loops: CDR1 SEHNR, CDR2 FQNEAQ (reference sequence). CDR3 length: 14 amino acids. Trimming removed 5 bases from V and 8 bases from J; junction bases left unmatched: 8. CDR3 loop: CASSQPQGAYEQFF. The DNA of the CDR3 is TGTGCCAGCAGCCAACCTCAGGGGGCCTATGAGCAGTTCTTC.

The CDR3 sequence: CASSLWGRHESLYF. CDR3 bases: TGTGCCAGCAGTTTATGGGGACGCCACGAGTCTCTGTACTTC. J is TRBJ2-7 and V is TRBV27; D is possibly TRBD1 or TRBD2 (5 bases each). V lost 1 base, J lost 12 bases, and 19 bases lay in between. The CDR3 runs 14 residues. Germline-derived CDR1 and CDR2 are MNHEY and SMNVEV (reference sequence).

V is TRBV2 and J is TRBJ2-7, with TRBD1 identical over 8 bases. The CDR3 is 14 residues long. The germline V gene has CDR1 SNHLY and CDR2 FYNNEI. V lost 10 bases to trimming and J lost 0 bases; unmatched junction nucleotides: 8. CDR3: CANTRTGSSYEQYF. The CDR3, as DNA: TGTGCCAACACGCGGACAGGGAGCTCCTACGAGCAGTACTTC.

The V and J genes are TRBV4-3 and TRBJ2-5; D is perhaps TRBD1 (6 bases). This CDR3 is 16 amino acids long. The V end lost 0 bases, the J end lost 4 bases, and 15 bases lay between the germline ends. CDR1 and CDR2 from the germline V gene are LGHNA and YSLEER. CDR3 sequence reads: CASSQDLGQGSETQYF. The CDR3 coding sequence is TGCGCCAGCAGCCAAGATTTAGGGCAGGGGTCAGAGACCCAGTACTTC.

As regards this clone: The sample holds other DNA sequences that translate to the same CDR3. This sequence joins TRBV13 and TRBJ2-3; the match to TRBD1 covers 8 bases. Looked up from germline, CDR1 is PRHDT and CDR2 is FYEKMQ (reference sequence). Germline trimming cut 3 bases from V and 4 bases from J; bases unmatched to any gene: 12. The CDR3 loop spans 17 amino acids. The CDR3 bases are TGTGCCAGCAGCTTTTCGACTCGACAGGGGATATCAGATACGCAGTATTTT. This sequence encodes CASSFSTRQGISDTQYF.

The chain links TRBV27 to TRBJ2-7; the D is unclear. Germline-derived CDR1 and CDR2 are MNHEY and SMNVEV (reference sequence). Trimming stripped 1 base from V and 1 base from J, with 8 bases between. CDR3 length: 14 residues. CDR3 nucleotides: TGTGCCAGCAGTTTATACCCCGATTCCTACGAGCAGTACTTC. Amino acids: CASSLYPDSYEQYF.

The gene calls are TRBV6-1 and TRBJ2-1, with TRBD1 matching over 9 bases. The length of the CDR3 is 16 residues. The V gene end was trimmed by 1 base and the J gene end by 7 bases; junction bases not matched to a gene: 8. Germline values: CDR1 MNHNS, CDR2 SASEGT. The CDR3 region is CASSEEGTGSSNEQFF. The CDR3, as DNA: TGTGCCAGCAGTGAAGAGGGGACAGGGTCGAGTAATGAGCAGTTCTTC.

V is TRBV11-3 and J is TRBJ1-5; 10 positions match TRBD1. CDR3 length equals 15 residues. CDR1 and CDR2 from the germline V gene are SGHNT and YENEEA. V gave up 5 bases and J gave up 1 base; unmatched junction bases: 2. CDR3 DNA: TGTGCCAGCAGCGCGGGACAGGGGAGCAATCAGCCCCAGCATTTT. It encodes CASSAGQGSNQPQHF. Complete variable domain (other parts from reference TRBV11-3 and TRBJ1-5): EAGVVQSPRYKIIEKKQPVAFWCNPISGHNTLYWYLQNLGQGPELLIRYENEEAVDDSQLPKDRFSAERLKGVDSTLKIQPAELGDSAVYLCASSAGQGSNQPQHFGDGTRLSIL.

V usage is TRBV2 and J usage is TRBJ2-3; tentatively, D is TRBD1 (6 bases). The CDR3 consists of 14 residues. Trimming removed 3 bases at V and 5 bases at J, with 12 bases between. Germline V gene data show CDR1 as SNHLY and CDR2 as FYNNEI. In DNA form, the CDR3 reads TGTGCCAGCAGTGAGGACAGAAGAATAGATACGCAGTATTTT. It is translated as CASSEDRRIDTQYF.

V gene TRBV7-9 combines with J gene TRBJ1-2; 12 nucleotides line up with TRBD1. The V gene end was trimmed by 5 bases and the J gene end by 4 bases; junction bases not matched to a gene: 2. CDR1 and CDR2 (germline): SEHNR, FQNEAQ (reference sequence). This CDR3 contains 14 residues. The CDR3, as DNA: TGTGCCAGCAGCGGGACAGGGGGCATCTATGGCTACACCTTC. As protein: CASSGTGGIYGYTF.

The chain links TRBV6-1 to TRBJ2-7; no reliable D call. The CDR3 extends over 11 amino acids. Germline V gives CDR1 MNHNS, CDR2 SASEGT. Trimming removed 5 bases from V and 6 bases from J, with 8 bases in between. The CDR3 loop is CASSYKLEQYF. For the CDR3, the DNA is TGTGCCAGCAGTTACAAACTCGAGCAGTACTTC.

The chain combines TRBV10-3 with TRBJ2-7, with 8 positions matching TRBD1. This CDR3 contains 15 residues. V was clipped by 0 bases and J by 5 bases; unmatched bases: 6. CDR1 is ENHRY and CDR2 is SYGVKD in the germline V gene. The CDR3 nucleotides are TGTGCCATCAGTGAGTCGGGAGACAGGGGCCACGAGCAGTACTTC. It translates to CAISESGDRGHEQYF.

The rearrangement uses TRBV4-1 and TRBJ2-5; tentatively, D is TRBD1 or TRBD2 (5 bases each). The J call may be incorrect, as the DNA end agrees better with TRBJ2-7. Germline V lookup: CDR1 MGHRA, CDR2 YSYEKL. The CDR3 has 14 residues. The CDR3 DNA reads as TGCGCCAGCAGCCAGAGGGGTGGGGAAGACGAGCAGTACTTC. It translates to CASSQRGGEDEQYF.

The chain carries TRBV29-1 and TRBJ2-5; 13 bases fit TRBD2. The CDR3 contains 17 residues. With 0 bases clipped from V and 5 bases from J, the junction kept 9 bases outside the gene matches. Germline V lookup: CDR1 SQVTM, CDR2 ANQGSEA. In nucleotides, the CDR3 is TGCAGCGTTGAAGAATGGACTAGCGGGGGAACCTGGGAGACCCAGTACTTC. This encodes CSVEEWTSGGTWETQYF.

V and J are TRBV27 and TRBJ2-7, with 10 bases aligning to TRBD2. CDR3 length: 15 residues. V trimming: 0 bases; J trimming: 6 bases; junction bases outside the gene matches: 5. Germline lookup yields CDR1 MNHEY and CDR2 SMNVEV (reference sequence). The CDR3 loop reads CASSLSSGGAFEQYF. CDR3 bases: TGTGCCAGCAGTTTATCCAGCGGGGGGGCCTTCGAGCAGTACTTC.

This chain links TRBV27 with TRBJ2-1; D is undetermined. The CDR3 has 14 amino acids. Germline V CDR1 and CDR2: MNHEY, SMNVEV (reference sequence). V was trimmed by 1 base and J by 1 base, leaving 5 bases between them. This CDR3 is CASSLLLSYNEQFF. As DNA, the CDR3 is TGTGCCAGCAGTTTATTGTTATCCTACAATGAGCAGTTCTTC.

The rearrangement joins TRBV6-5 to TRBJ2-1; tentative D call: TRBD2 (6 bases). CDR3 length: 15 residues. Germline CDR1 MNHEY, CDR2 SVGAGI. V dropped 5 bases and J dropped 3 bases, with 14 bases sitting between them. CDR3 nucleotides: TGTGCCAGCAGTAACCCGGGACTGCTCTACAATGAGCAGTTCTTC. It specifies CASSNPGLLYNEQFF.

The chain links TRBV9 to TRBJ2-2; D might be TRBD2 (6 bases). Germline V gene sequence: CDR1 SGDLS, CDR2 YYNGEE. The CDR3 is made up of 13 amino acids. Trimming left V 2 bases short and J 7 bases short, with 9 bases between. The DNA of the CDR3 is TGTGCCAGCAGCGTCGGCGGGAACGGGGAGCTGTTTTTT. Its translation is CASSVGGNGELFF.

The chain has TRBV5-5 and TRBJ2-5; 11 positions agree with TRBD2. With V trimmed by 0 bases and J by 5 bases, 9 bases remained unmatched. CDR3 length: 17 amino acids. Germline V gene data show CDR1 as SGHKS and CDR2 as YYEKEE (reference sequence). The CDR3 nucleotides are TGTGCCAGCAGCTTGGATGGTAGCGGGAGGGCCACGGAGACCCAGTACTTC. The encoded protein is CASSLDGSGRATETQYF.

The V gene is TRBV4-3, the J gene TRBJ2-6; no reliable D call. Trimming took 0 bases from V and 2 from J, leaving 5 bases between them. CDR1 is LGHNA, CDR2 YSLEER, per germline. The CDR3 is made up of 15 amino acids. The CDR3 region has the DNA TGCGCCAGCAGCCAAGAAAGTGCTGGGGCCAACGTCCTGACTTTC. Translation gives CASSQESAGANVLTF.

The rearrangement links TRBV29-1 to TRBJ2-7; 8 nucleotides match TRBD1. Losses at the gene ends were 4 bases for V and 0 bases for J; bases not matched to a gene: 11. Germline CDR1 reads SQVTM; CDR2 reads ANQGSEA. This CDR3 is 16 amino acids long. This CDR3 reads CSVVGFRDRISYEQYF. CDR3 bases: TGCAGCGTTGTAGGGTTTAGGGACAGGATCTCCTACGAGCAGTACTTC.

The V call is TRBV9, the J call TRBJ2-5, with TRBD2 matching 12 bases. Trimming took 3 bases from V and 4 from J; bases not matched to a gene: 7. This CDR3 spans 16 amino acids. The germline V gene encodes CDR1 SGDLS and CDR2 YYNGEE. The CDR3 loop reads CASSGASGGGLETQYF. The DNA of the CDR3 is TGTGCCAGCAGCGGTGCTAGCGGGGGGGGATTAGAGACCCAGTACTTC.

This chain links TRBV11-1 with TRBJ2-3; 11 positions agree with TRBD2. This CDR3 contains 17 residues. With 4 bases clipped from V and 2 bases from J, the junction kept 8 bases outside the gene matches. Germline loops: CDR1 SGHAT, CDR2 FQDESV (reference sequence). The CDR3 spells CASSYFSTSGTTDTQYF. The CDR3 DNA follows: TGTGCCAGCAGCTACTTCTCGACTAGCGGGACCACAGATACGCAGTATTTT.

This chain joins TRBV6-6 and TRBJ2-5, with a weak D call TRBD2 (6 bases). With 8 bases removed from V and 4 bases from J, the gap between germline ends came to 14 bases. Germline CDR1 reads MNHNY; CDR2 reads SVGAGI (reference sequence). The CDR3 is 13 residues long. The CDR3 DNA follows: TGTGCCAGCGGAGGGAGCAAGGGAGAGACCCAGTACTTC. Residues: CASGGSKGETQYF.

The chain links TRBV6-1 to TRBJ2-5; tentatively, D is TRBD1 or TRBD2 (5 bases each). The closer fit of TRBJ2-7 to the DNA end suggests the J call may be wrong. The CDR3 sequence is 15 residues long. Germline V gene data show CDR1 as MNHNS and CDR2 as SASEGT. CDR3 coding DNA: TGTGCCAGCACTCATGGGTGGGACCGCAACTACGAGCAGTACTTC. Amino acid sequence: CASTHGWDRNYEQYF.

The chain carries TRBV4-1 and TRBJ2-1, with D uncertain. There are 17 residues in the CDR3. The germline CDR1 and CDR2 sequences are MGHRA and YSYEKL. V lost 4 bases to trimming and J lost 2 bases, with 18 bases between them. The CDR3 reads CASSPKSQLGPYNEQFF. The CDR3 region has the DNA TGCGCCAGCAGCCCTAAGTCACAACTTGGGCCCTACAATGAGCAGTTCTTC.

The chain employs TRBV4-2 and TRBJ2-7; D is unresolved. The CDR3 runs to 15 residues. Trimming cost V 1 base and J 0 bases, with 10 bases left between them. Germline CDR1 is LGHNA and CDR2 is YNFKEQ. CDR3 loop: CASSQGTEISYEQYF. The CDR3, as DNA: TGTGCCAGCAGCCAAGGGACGGAGATCTCCTACGAGCAGTACTTC.